These 4 T cell receptor beta chains share one sample of origin, sequenced in a study of vaccination effects on CD4 cells after COVID-19. Repertoires were generated with immunoSEQ multiplex PCR, while TCRdb's copy carries only in-frame clones and drops some. The sample includes under 40,000 clones, approximately 82% of them seen just once. No antigen has been identified for these receptors. Before sequencing, viral peptide pools were used by the ViraFEST assay to expand antigen-specific CD4+ T cells. When around ten days of culture had elapsed, CD4+ T cells were isolated. Participants completed two doses of the BNT162b2 or mRNA-1273 vaccine. This material consisted of CD4+ T cells from PBMCs cultured with HCoV-NL63 spike peptides, taken after COVID-19 vaccination. The receptors come from a human donor who received a COVID-19 vaccine. Some clones in this sample may be carry-over from other donors' samples.

This chain links TRBV5-1 with TRBJ1-1; D unclear. The V gene lost 2 bases and the J gene lost 3 bases, with 11 bases spanning the gap. Germline V CDR1 and CDR2: SGHRS, YFSETQ. The CDR3 sequence is 14 residues long. This chain's CDR3 is CASSFSQGYTEAFF. The CDR3 DNA reads as TGCGCCAGCAGCTTCTCTCAAGGCTACACTGAAGCTTTCTTT.

In DNA form, the CDR3 reads TGTGCCAGCAGGCGATCTCAAGCAGACACCGGGGAGCTGTTTTTT. This gives the protein CASRRSQADTGELFF. The V and J genes are TRBV6-4 and TRBJ2-2; no clear D gene. The CDR3 runs 15 residues. Trimming shortened V by 6 bases and J by 3 bases, and 14 bases separated the two germline ends. CDR1 is MRHNA and CDR2 is SNTAGT in the germline V gene.

V gene TRBV9 combines with J gene TRBJ2-5, with 7 bases aligning to TRBD2. CDR3 size: 14 residues. Germline CDR1 SGDLS, CDR2 YYNGEE. Trimming removed 3 bases from V and 2 bases from J; junction bases left unmatched: 4. In DNA, the CDR3 is TGTGCCAGCAGCGCCGGGACTACTCAAGAGACCCAGTACTTC. It codes for CASSAGTTQETQYF.

The V call is TRBV30, the J call TRBJ1-1; 9 nucleotides match TRBD1. Unmatched junction bases numbered 5, after V lost 1 base and J lost 5 bases. The CDR3 covers 14 residues. CDR1 and CDR2 from the germline V gene are GTSNPN and SVGIG (reference sequence). Here the CDR3 reads CAWSADRGITEAFF. In DNA form, the CDR3 reads TGTGCCTGGAGTGCGGACAGGGGAATTACTGAAGCTTTCTTT.